Shown below are 7 T cell receptor beta chains from a single sample sequenced in a study of shared clonotypes between healthy human individuals. Libraries were prepared by immunoSEQ multiplex PCR; TCRdb keeps only in-frame clonotypes and omits some of them. The sample holds around 500,000 clones, roughly four fifths seen once. Sequencing was done on a sample of PBMCs. These receptors all stem from a woman aged 40 to 50 in good health. Some clones in this sample may be carry-over from other donors' samples.

This chain links TRBV4-3 with TRBJ2-5; perhaps D is TRBD1 or TRBD2 (6 bases each). Germline CDR1 is LGHNA and CDR2 is YSLEER. Between the trimmed V and J ends, which lost 1 base and 5 bases, there was a span of 20 bases. The CDR3 has 17 amino acids. The CDR3 sequence is CASSQASGAGTPETQYF. The DNA for the CDR3 is TGCGCCAGCAGCCAAGCCTCGGGGGCAGGGACTCCGGAGACCCAGTACTTC.

J is TRBJ1-6 and V is TRBV28, with 10 bases that match TRBD1. In germline, CDR1 is MDHEN, CDR2 SYDVKM. The J segment lost 7 bases and the V segment lost 7 bases, leaving 10 bases of the junction unmatched. The CDR3 extends over 16 amino acids. CDR3 DNA sequence: TGTGCCAGCAACTTCGGTGGGGGACAGGGGAATTCACCCCTCCACTTT. It translates to CASNFGGGQGNSPLHF.

With regard to this clone: The junction does not match germline at one end; this may be a read error. The chain recombines TRBV6-6 with TRBJ1-5; the D is unclear. Germline V lookup: CDR1 MNHNY, CDR2 SVGAGI (reference sequence). The CDR3 contains 15 residues. CDR3 in DNA: TGTTCCAGCAGTTACTCCCCCAACAGCAATCGGCCCCAGCATTTT. As protein: CSSSYSPNSNRPQHF.

The chain links TRBV5-4 to TRBJ2-7; 9 nucleotides line up with TRBD2. Germline CDR1 is SGHNT and CDR2 is YYREEE (reference sequence). Unmatched junction bases numbered 3, after V lost 2 bases and J lost 0 bases. This CDR3 is built from 15 residues. The CDR3 region has the DNA TGTGCCAGCAGCTTCAAAGCGGGGGGCTCCTACGAGCAGTACTTC. Its translation is CASSFKAGGSYEQYF. The variable domain in full, with the rest retrieved from reference TRBV5-4 and TRBJ2-7, is ETGVTQSPTHLIKTRGQQVTLRCSSQSGHNTVSWYQQALGQGPQFIFQYYREEENGRGNFPPRFSGLQFPNYSSELNVNALELDDSALYLCASSFKAGGSYEQYFGPGTRLTVT.

This clone was detected once. J is TRBJ2-7 and V is TRBV18, with 10 bases identical to TRBD1. The junction had 4 bases not matched to a gene; V was cut back by 3 bases and J by 5 bases. This CDR3 is 14 amino acids long. Germline V lookup: CDR1 KGHSH, CDR2 LQKENI. CDR3 sequence reads: CASSPPGQGDEQYF. As DNA, the CDR3 is TGTGCCAGCTCACCTCCAGGACAGGGGGACGAGCAGTACTTC.

The chain is built from TRBV15 and TRBJ2-5; 12 positions agree with TRBD2. Germline assignment: CDR1 LNHNV and CDR2 YYDKDF (reference sequence). J was trimmed by 4 bases and V by 3 bases; bases with no gene match: 6. This CDR3 region has 16 residues. CDR3 amino acids: CATSRRLAGEGETQYF. As DNA, the CDR3 is TGTGCCACCAGCAGGCGACTAGCGGGAGAGGGAGAGACCCAGTACTTC.

The V call is TRBV7-8, the J call TRBJ2-2; D is perhaps TRBD1 (5 bases). With 4 bases removed from V and 10 bases from J, the gap between germline ends came to 10 bases. The CDR3 sequence is 12 residues long. Per germline, CDR1 SGHVS and CDR2 FQNEAQ. CDR3 nucleotides: TGTGCCAGCAGCTGGCCACAGGAGGAGCTGTTTTTT. Amino acids: CASSWPQEELFF.